Following are 18 T cell receptor beta chains from one sample sequenced in a study of shared clonotypes between healthy human individuals. Terminally differentiated effector memory CD45RA+ cells were left out of the naive CD8 fraction, which was CD45RO-negative and positively selected for CCR7. Libraries were prepared by immunoSEQ multiplex PCR; TCRdb keeps only in-frame clonotypes and omits some of them. Counted here are around 1.9 million clones, about 94% occurring once; the ten biggest clones make up around 1.7%. Sequenced input: naive CD8+ T cells from PBMCs. Receptors originate from a man aged 18 to 29 in good health. Some clones in this sample may be carry-over from other donors' samples.

The V and J genes are TRBV6-5 and TRBJ2-7, with D tentatively TRBD1 (6 bases). With 5 bases removed from V and 2 bases from J, the gap between germline ends came to 10 bases. CDR3 size: 13 residues. The V gene's germline CDR1 is MNHEY and CDR2 SVGAGI. CDR3 in DNA: TGTGCCAGCAGTCCGGGACACCCCTACGAGCAGTACTTC. Amino acid sequence: CASSPGHPYEQYF.

In its sample, this clone was seen once. Other nucleotide sequences in the sample specify the same CDR3. The CDR3 is CASSQDRDYQETQYF. DNA for the CDR3: TGCGCCAGCAGCCAAGACCGGGACTACCAAGAGACCCAGTACTTC. The V call is TRBV4-3, the J call TRBJ2-5; TRBD2 is a possible D gene (6 bases). The CDR3 sequence is 15 residues long. Trimming removed 0 bases from V and 0 bases from J, with 8 bases in between. Germline CDR1 and CDR2: LGHNA and YSLEER.

This clone was seen only once. The rearrangement uses TRBV30 and TRBJ1-2; 7 nucleotides align to TRBD1. V was pared by 0 bases and J by 7 bases, with 11 bases of the junction left unmatched. The CDR3 has 15 amino acids. Germline V lookup: CDR1 GTSNPN, CDR2 SVGIG (reference sequence). The CDR3 region has the DNA TGTGCCTGGAGTGTACTGAAGGGGGCGCGATCTGGCTACACCTTC. This encodes CAWSVLKGARSGYTF.

The chain uses TRBV4-1 and TRBJ2-1; D not resolved. Germline-derived CDR1 and CDR2 are MGHRA and YSYEKL. Trimming stripped 5 bases from V and 5 bases from J, with 13 bases between. There are 14 residues in the CDR3. In DNA, the CDR3 is TGCGCCAGCAGCGAAGGGCCTGCTAACAATGAGCAGTTCTTC. The encoded protein is CASSEGPANNEQFF.

The table lists this clone with a count of one. The rearrangement links TRBV10-3 to TRBJ2-1; D is perhaps TRBD2 (7 bases). Deletions cut 8 bases from V and 8 bases from J, with 19 bases between. This CDR3 has 14 amino acids. The germline CDR1 and CDR2 sequences are ENHRY and SYGVKD. CDR3 sequence (DNA): TGTGCCATCCAGAGGGGGGGTGGTGCCTATGAGCAGTTCTTC. This codes for CAIQRGGGAYEQFF.

V usage is TRBV6-5 and J usage is TRBJ1-5; D is unclear. With 7 bases removed from V and 0 bases from J, the gap between germline ends came to 10 bases. Germline values: CDR1 MNHEY, CDR2 SVGAGI. The CDR3 has 14 amino acids. The chain's CDR3 is CASILSPSNQPQHF. CDR3 bases: TGTGCCAGCATTTTGTCCCCTAGCAATCAGCCCCAGCATTTT.

The V and J genes are TRBV9 and TRBJ2-3; D unclear. The CDR3 consists of 15 residues. CDR1 SGDLS and CDR2 YYNGEE come from the germline V gene. V gave up 0 bases and J gave up 0 bases, with 8 bases separating them. The CDR3 nucleotides are TGTGCCAGCAGCGTAGTTGGAGAAAGCACAGATACGCAGTATTTT. Protein sequence: CASSVVGESTDTQYF.

The V call is TRBV27, the J call TRBJ2-5; TRBD2 matches at 14 bases. Germline-derived CDR1 and CDR2 are MNHEY and SMNVEV (reference sequence). This CDR3 has 15 residues. The junction had 4 bases not matched to a gene; V was cut back by 7 bases and J by 3 bases. CDR3 in DNA: TGTGCCAGCAAAGGGGGACTAGCGGGAGAAGAGACCCAGTACTTC. Its protein product is CASKGGLAGEETQYF.

V gene TRBV28 combines with J gene TRBJ1-1; no reliable D call. With 7 bases removed from V and 5 bases from J, the gap between germline ends came to 17 bases. The germline V gene has CDR1 MDHEN and CDR2 SYDVKM. The CDR3 spans 14 residues. The CDR3 nucleotides read TGTGCCAGCACCACCGAAGGCCTAAGGACTGAAGCTTTCTTT. Translation: CASTTEGLRTEAFF.

The chain combines TRBV30 with TRBJ2-3, with D perhaps TRBD2 (6 bases). V lost 8 bases, J lost 5 bases, and 26 bases lay in between. Germline-derived CDR1 and CDR2 are GTSNPN and SVGIG (reference sequence). The CDR3 totals 16 residues. CDR3 nucleotides: TGTGCCCAAAGAGGACGGACTACCTACTTTGGAGATACGCAGTATTTT. Protein product: CAQRGRTTYFGDTQYF. Together with reference TRBV30 and TRBJ2-3, the CDR3 gives the full variable domain: SQTIHQWPATLVQPVGSPLSLECTVEGTSNPNLYWYRQAAGRGLQLLFYSVGIGQISSEVPQNLSASRPQDRQFILSSKKLLLSDSGFYLCAQRGRTTYFGDTQYFGPGTRLTVL.

Comments on this clone: Other DNA variants within this sample encode the same CDR3. This sequence joins TRBV27 and TRBJ2-3; D remains ambiguous. Trimming shortened V by 3 bases and J by 1 base, and 5 bases separated the two germline ends. The CDR3 runs to 13 residues. Germline V gene sequence: CDR1 MNHEY, CDR2 SMNVEV (reference sequence). Here the CDR3 reads CASSLLGTDTQYF. CDR3 in DNA: TGTGCCAGCAGTTTGTTGGGCACAGATACGCAGTATTTT.

A remark on this clone: The same CDR3 arises from other DNA sequences in this sample as well. V is TRBV15 and J is TRBJ2-2, with 10 bases identical to TRBD1. The V segment lost 3 bases and the J segment 5 bases; nucleotides outside the gene matches: 0. This CDR3 is 14 amino acids long. Germline CDR1 and CDR2: LNHNV and YYDKDF (reference sequence). CDR3 loop: CATSRDRGTGELFF. CDR3 DNA: TGTGCCACCAGCAGGGACAGGGGGACCGGGGAGCTGTTTTTT.

The chain carries TRBV5-4 and TRBJ1-4, with D unresolved. Per germline, CDR1 SGHNT and CDR2 YYREEE (reference sequence). Between the trimmed V and J ends, which lost 4 bases and 0 bases, there was a span of 7 bases. This CDR3 has 14 amino acids. CDR3 residues: CASSTGTTNEKLFF. The CDR3 nucleotides read TGTGCCAGCAGCACGGGAACAACTAATGAAAAACTGTTTTTT.

This clone was seen a handful of times. Other nucleotide sequences from this sample produce the same CDR3. The chain recombines TRBV28 with TRBJ2-7; TRBD2 matches 8 bases. The V and J ends lost 5 bases and 0 bases, in that order; junction bases with no gene match: 3. Germline V gene data show CDR1 as MDHEN and CDR2 as SYDVKM. The CDR3 is 14 residues long. The CDR3 protein is CASSRSGSSYEQYF. Written as DNA, the CDR3 is TGTGCCAGCAGTAGAAGCGGGAGCTCCTACGAGCAGTACTTC.

This rearrangement joins TRBV6-6 to TRBJ2-2, with a tentative D call TRBD2 (6 bases). CDR1 and CDR2 from the germline V gene are MNHNY and SVGAGI (reference sequence). V was shortened by 3 bases and J by 7 bases, with 12 bases between the two germline ends. This CDR3 has 14 amino acids. CDR3 in amino acids: CASSYSSGHGELFF. CDR3 bases: TGTGCCAGCAGTTATTCCAGCGGGCACGGGGAGCTGTTTTTT.

This chain joins TRBV27 and TRBJ2-5; D may correspond to TRBD1 or TRBD2 (6 bases each). Germline V gene data show CDR1 as MNHEY and CDR2 as SMNVEV (reference sequence). Trimming cost V 6 bases and J 5 bases, with 16 bases left between them. The CDR3 totals 14 residues. DNA for the CDR3: TGTGCCAGCAGCCTGACAGGCCGGGAGGAGACCCAGTACTTC. This encodes CASSLTGREETQYF.

This chain links TRBV5-1 with TRBJ2-7; weak D call: TRBD2 (5 bases). This CDR3 has 15 amino acids. The V end lost 0 bases, the J end lost 5 bases, and 15 bases lay between the germline ends. Looked up from germline, CDR1 is SGHRS and CDR2 is YFSETQ. The CDR3 coding sequence is TGCGCCAGCAGCTTGGATCGGGGTCCCTTAGACGAGCAGTACTTC. It codes for CASSLDRGPLDEQYF.

The chain joins TRBV4-3 to TRBJ2-6; no reliable D call. Trimming cost V 1 base and J 4 bases, with 11 bases left between them. This CDR3 is 16 amino acids long. From germline, CDR1 is LGHNA and CDR2 YSLEER. The CDR3 nucleotides read TGCGCCAGCAGCCAAGTGGGGATTCGGGGGGCCAACGTCCTGACTTTC. Translated, it gives CASSQVGIRGANVLTF.